The clone carrying this T cell receptor (beta chain) occurred many times. Its antigen is not known. The germline CDR1 and CDR2 sequences are MRHNA and SNTAGT. V shed 5 bases and J shed 0 bases, with 5 bases lying between them. This CDR3 is 14 amino acids long. The sample originates from a study of T cells after yellow fever vaccination. Study observations and caveats: Clonotypes found in both CD4 and CD8 compartments made up a small share. Reappearance after the booster was observed for most primary-vaccination clones (roughly 97% CD4, more than 70% CD8). FACS-sorted repertoires could harbor abundant contaminating bulk-population clonotypes.

5'RACE template switching generated TCR cDNA, adding a universal primer site and UMIs. Using its own MiXCR run on the 5' RACE reads, TCRdb lists one record per CDR3 protein. This table holds 450,000 to 550,000 distinct CDR3 sequences, less than 25% found once. This sequence originates from a man younger than 35 who received the YFV17D yellow fever vaccine. The sequences come from PBMCs, collected less than 25 days after the first yellow fever vaccination. This chain connects TRBV6-4 to TRBJ2-6; D ambiguous. The CDR3 DNA is TGTGCCAGCAGTCAAAACTCTGGGGCCAACGTCCTGACTTTC. This sequence encodes CASSQNSGANVLTF.